Listed here are 3 T cell receptor beta chains from one sample, sequenced in a study of cytomegalovirus exposure and HLA in healthy donors. 13 Jbeta primers and 60 Vbeta primers were used for the PCR. Sequencing used immunoSEQ multiplex PCR; TCRdb keeps in-frame clones, though not all of them. The sample carries about 69,000 clones, about 74% recorded once. Source material: PBMCs. All receptors come from a woman aged 60-75 years in good health and CMV-seropositive.

The chain is built from TRBV11-3 and TRBJ2-1; 8 bases are shared with TRBD2. This CDR3 is built from 16 residues. V shed 5 bases and J 0 bases; nucleotides not matched to a gene: 6. The germline V gene has CDR1 SGHNT and CDR2 YENEEA. DNA of the CDR3: TGTGCCAGCAGCCAACGCAGCGGGAGCTCCTACAATGAGCAGTTCTTC. Protein product: CASSQRSGSSYNEQFF.

The chain has TRBV6-1 and TRBJ1-2; 9 positions agree with TRBD1. Per germline, CDR1 MNHNS and CDR2 SASEGT. This CDR3 region has 13 residues. V shed 5 bases, J shed 7 bases, and the junction held 5 bases outside the gene matches. This CDR3 is CASSPQGARGYTF. The CDR3 nucleotides read TGTGCCAGCAGTCCACAGGGGGCGCGTGGCTACACCTTC.

This clone has just one count. The gene calls are TRBV7-8 and TRBJ1-1; D is possibly TRBD1 (6 bases). V was pared by 5 bases and J by 1 base, with 20 bases between. The CDR3 has 17 amino acids. Germline V gene lookup returns CDR1 SGHVS and CDR2 FQNEAQ. In DNA form, the CDR3 reads TGTGCCAGCAGCCCTCGGGTCTTGGGGGCGGGGAACACTGAAGCTTTCTTT. It yields the protein CASSPRVLGAGNTEAFF.